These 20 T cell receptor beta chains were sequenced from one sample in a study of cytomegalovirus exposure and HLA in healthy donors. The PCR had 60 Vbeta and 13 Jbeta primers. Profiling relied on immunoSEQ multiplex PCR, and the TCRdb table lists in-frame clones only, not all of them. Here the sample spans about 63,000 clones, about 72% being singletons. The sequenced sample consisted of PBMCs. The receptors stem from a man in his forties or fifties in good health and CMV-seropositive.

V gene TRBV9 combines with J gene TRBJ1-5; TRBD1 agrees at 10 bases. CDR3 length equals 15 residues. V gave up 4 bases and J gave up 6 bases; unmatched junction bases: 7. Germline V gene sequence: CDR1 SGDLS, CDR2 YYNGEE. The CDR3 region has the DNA TGTGCCAGCAGCACGGGACAGGGGTTCCCTCAGCCCCAGCATTTT. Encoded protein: CASSTGQGFPQPQHF.

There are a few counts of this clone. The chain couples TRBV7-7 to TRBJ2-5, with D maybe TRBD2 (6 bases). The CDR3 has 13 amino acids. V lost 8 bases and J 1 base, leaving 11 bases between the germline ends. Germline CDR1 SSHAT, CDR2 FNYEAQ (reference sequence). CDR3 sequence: CASGGVTQETQYF. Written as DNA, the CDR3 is TGTGCCAGCGGAGGGGTAACCCAAGAGACCCAGTACTTC.

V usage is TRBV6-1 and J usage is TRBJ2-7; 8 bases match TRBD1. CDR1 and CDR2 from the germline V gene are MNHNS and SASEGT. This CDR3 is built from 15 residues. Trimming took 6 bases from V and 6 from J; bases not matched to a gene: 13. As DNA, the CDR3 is TGTGCCAGCAGACCCTCAGGAAGGACAGGGTTCGAGCAGTACTTC. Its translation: CASRPSGRTGFEQYF.

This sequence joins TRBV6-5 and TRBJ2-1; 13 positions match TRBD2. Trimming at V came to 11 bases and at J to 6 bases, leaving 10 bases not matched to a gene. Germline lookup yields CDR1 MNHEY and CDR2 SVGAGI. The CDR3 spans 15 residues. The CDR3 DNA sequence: TGTGCCGTCAGGAGGACTAGCGGGAGTGGCAATGAGCAGTTCTTC. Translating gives CAVRRTSGSGNEQFF.

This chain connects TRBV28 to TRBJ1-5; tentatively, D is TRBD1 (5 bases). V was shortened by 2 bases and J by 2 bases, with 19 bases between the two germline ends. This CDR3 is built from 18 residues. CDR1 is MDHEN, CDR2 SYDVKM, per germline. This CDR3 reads CASSLNRWGLAGNQPQHF. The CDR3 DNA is TGTGCCAGCAGTTTAAACCGTTGGGGACTAGCGGGCAATCAGCCCCAGCATTTT.

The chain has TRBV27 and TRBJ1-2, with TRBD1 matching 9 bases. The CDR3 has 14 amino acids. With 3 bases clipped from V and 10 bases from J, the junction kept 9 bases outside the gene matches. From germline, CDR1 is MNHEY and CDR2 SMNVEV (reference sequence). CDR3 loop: CASSFSRDRASYTF. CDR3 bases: TGTGCCAGCAGTTTTTCTCGGGACAGGGCATCCTACACCTTC.

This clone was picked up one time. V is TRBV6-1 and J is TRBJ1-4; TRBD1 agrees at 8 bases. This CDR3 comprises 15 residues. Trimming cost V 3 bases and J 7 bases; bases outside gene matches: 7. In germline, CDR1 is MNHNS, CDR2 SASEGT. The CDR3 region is CASSEWTGRGEKLFF. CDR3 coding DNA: TGTGCCAGCAGTGAGTGGACAGGGAGAGGTGAAAAACTGTTTTTT.

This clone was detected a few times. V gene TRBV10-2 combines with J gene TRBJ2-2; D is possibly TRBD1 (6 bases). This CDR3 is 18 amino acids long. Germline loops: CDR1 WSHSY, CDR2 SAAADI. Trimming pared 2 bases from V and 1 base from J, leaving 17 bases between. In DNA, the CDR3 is TGCGCCAGCAGTGAGAGGGGGAAACATACCATGAACACCGGGGAGCTGTTTTTT. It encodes CASSERGKHTMNTGELFF.

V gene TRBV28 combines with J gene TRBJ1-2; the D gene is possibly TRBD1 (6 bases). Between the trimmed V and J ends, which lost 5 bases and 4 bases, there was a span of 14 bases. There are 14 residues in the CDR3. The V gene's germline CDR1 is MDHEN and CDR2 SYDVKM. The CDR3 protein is CASSRGGVAYGYTF. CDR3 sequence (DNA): TGTGCCAGCAGTAGGGGGGGGGTTGCCTATGGCTACACCTTC.

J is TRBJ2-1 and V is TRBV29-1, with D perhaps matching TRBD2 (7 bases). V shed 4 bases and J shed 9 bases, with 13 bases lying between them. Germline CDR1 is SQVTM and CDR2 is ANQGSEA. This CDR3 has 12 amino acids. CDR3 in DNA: TGCAGCGTTGGGGAAGGGGGGGGTGAGCAGTTCTTC. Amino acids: CSVGEGGGEQFF.

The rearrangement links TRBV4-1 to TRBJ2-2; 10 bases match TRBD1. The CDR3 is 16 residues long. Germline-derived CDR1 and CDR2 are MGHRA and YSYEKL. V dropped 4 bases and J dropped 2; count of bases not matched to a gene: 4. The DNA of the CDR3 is TGCGCCAGCAGCCGGACAGGGGGGCAAAACACCGGGGAGCTGTTTTTT. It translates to CASSRTGGQNTGELFF.

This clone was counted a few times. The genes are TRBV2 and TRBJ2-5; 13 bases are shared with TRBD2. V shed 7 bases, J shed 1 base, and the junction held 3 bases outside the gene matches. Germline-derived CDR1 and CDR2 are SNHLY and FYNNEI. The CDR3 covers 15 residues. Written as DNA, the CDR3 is TGTGCCAGCATGAGGACTAGCGGGGGCCAAGAGACCCAGTACTTC. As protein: CASMRTSGGQETQYF.

The CDR3 here is CASYRDYGYTF. The CDR3 DNA is TGTGCCAGTTACAGGGATTACGGCTACACCTTC. The V gene is TRBV19, the J gene TRBJ1-2; maybe TRBD1 (6 bases). Germline-derived CDR1 and CDR2 are LNHDA and SQIVND (reference sequence). The CDR3 sequence is 11 residues long. Trimming removed 8 bases at V and 8 bases at J, with 12 bases between.

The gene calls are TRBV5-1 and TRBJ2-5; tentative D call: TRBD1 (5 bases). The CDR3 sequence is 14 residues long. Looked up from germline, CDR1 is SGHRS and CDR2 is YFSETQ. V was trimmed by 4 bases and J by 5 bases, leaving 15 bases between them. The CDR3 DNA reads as TGCGCCAGCAGCGCGGACACTTCGTTGGAGACCCAGTACTTC. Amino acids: CASSADTSLETQYF.

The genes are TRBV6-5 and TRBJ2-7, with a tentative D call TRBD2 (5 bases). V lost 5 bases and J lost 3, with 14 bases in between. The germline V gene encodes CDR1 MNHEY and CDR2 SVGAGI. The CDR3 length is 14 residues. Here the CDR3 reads CASSTDTRVYEQYF. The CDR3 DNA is TGTGCCAGCAGTACCGACACTAGAGTCTACGAGCAGTACTTC.

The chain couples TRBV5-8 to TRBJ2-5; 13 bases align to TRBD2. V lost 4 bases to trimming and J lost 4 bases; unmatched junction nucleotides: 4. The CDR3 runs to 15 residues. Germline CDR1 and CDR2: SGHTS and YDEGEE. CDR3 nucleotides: TGTGCCAGCAGCGGGGGACTAGCGGGGTCAGAGACCCAGTACTTC. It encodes CASSGGLAGSETQYF.

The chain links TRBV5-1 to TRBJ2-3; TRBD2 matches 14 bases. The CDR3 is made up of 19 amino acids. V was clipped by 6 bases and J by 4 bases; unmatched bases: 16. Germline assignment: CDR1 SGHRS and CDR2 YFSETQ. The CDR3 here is CASTRTSGGKWTPSDTQYF. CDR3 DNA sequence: TGCGCCAGCACAAGGACTAGCGGGGGGAAGTGGACGCCTTCAGATACGCAGTATTTT.

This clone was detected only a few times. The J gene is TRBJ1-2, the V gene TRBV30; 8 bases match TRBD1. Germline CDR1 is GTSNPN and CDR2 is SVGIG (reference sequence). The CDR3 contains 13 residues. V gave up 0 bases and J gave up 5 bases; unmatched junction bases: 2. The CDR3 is CAWSVDRGYGYTF. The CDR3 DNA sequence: TGTGCCTGGAGTGTAGACAGGGGATATGGCTACACCTTC.

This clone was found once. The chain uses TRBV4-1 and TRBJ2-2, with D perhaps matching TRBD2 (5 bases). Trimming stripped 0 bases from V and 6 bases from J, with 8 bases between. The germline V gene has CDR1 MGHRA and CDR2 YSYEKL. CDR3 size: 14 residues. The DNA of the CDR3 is TGCGCCAGCAGCCAAGATCAAGCGGCCGGGGAGCTGTTTTTT. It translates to CASSQDQAAGELFF.

DNA of the CDR3: TGTGCCAGCAGTGAAATCCACGGGAACTACGAGCAGTACTTC. Protein sequence: CASSEIHGNYEQYF. V gene TRBV6-1 combines with J gene TRBJ2-5; a possible D gene is TRBD2 (5 bases). The tail of the sequence fits TRBJ2-7 better, so the J call may be wrong. In germline, CDR1 is MNHNS, CDR2 SASEGT. The CDR3 spans 14 residues.